This T cell receptor beta chain comes out of a study of cytomegalovirus exposure and HLA in healthy donors. Germline CDR1 LNHDA, CDR2 SQIVND (reference sequence). V lost 4 bases and J lost 2; bases outside the gene matches: 3. The length of the CDR3 is 15 residues. The PCR ran on 60 Vbeta and 13 Jbeta primers. Data came from immunoSEQ multiplex PCR; TCRdb stores just in-frame clones and leaves some out. The sample lists about 98,000 clones, 75% to 85% seen once, with approximately 9.9% in the top ten. This clone was seen once. The receptor's source is a man aged 18 to 29 in good health and CMV-seropositive. The sample taken for sequencing was PBMCs. The rearrangement uses TRBV19 and TRBJ2-3; 10 bases are shared with TRBD2. In DNA, the CDR3 is TGTGCCAGTAGTAAACTAGCGGGGTTCACAGATACGCAGTATTTT. This translates into CASSKLAGFTDTQYF.